Presented here are 22 T cell receptor beta chains from one specimen sequenced in a study of human T cells and chemical hapten exposure. TCRdb re-called the RACE reads through MiXCR, storing one row per CDR3 protein. The sample lists about 77,000 distinct CDR3 sequences; around 9.3% were seen once. Time point denoted: healthy volunteer bleed at 6 weeks. RNA extraction used unfractionated whole blood as the source of total RNA. Sequencing was performed on whole blood. Receptors were obtained from a female donor in good health. Some clones in this sample may be carry-over from other donors' samples.

This clonotype has ten or more counts. This sequence joins TRBV11-2 and TRBJ2-6; TRBD1 might be the D (5 bases). This CDR3 comprises 17 residues. CDR1 and CDR2 (germline): SGHAT, FQNNGV. Trimming shortened V by 0 bases and J by 2 bases, and 11 bases separated the two germline ends. The chain's CDR3 is CASSLDLIRAGANVLTF. CDR3 DNA: TGTGCCAGCAGCTTAGATCTGATCAGGGCTGGGGCCAACGTCCTGACTTTC.

This chain joins TRBV27 and TRBJ2-7; D is possibly TRBD2 (6 bases). Germline V lookup: CDR1 MNHEY, CDR2 SMNVEV (reference sequence). The CDR3 extends over 14 amino acids. The V end lost 8 bases, the J end lost 0 bases, and 14 bases lay between the germline ends. This CDR3 is CASAQAAGSYEQYF. CDR3 DNA sequence: TGTGCCAGCGCTCAGGCAGCGGGCTCCTACGAGCAGTACTTC.

The chain carries TRBV7-8 and TRBJ1-2; D is ambiguous. The length of the CDR3 is 13 residues. Trimming pared 2 bases from V and 2 bases from J, leaving 6 bases between. Germline V gene sequence: CDR1 SGHVS, CDR2 FQNEAQ. The CDR3 is CASSLPPNYGYTF. In DNA, the CDR3 is TGTGCCAGCAGCTTACCACCGAACTATGGCTACACCTTC.

The chain is built from TRBV20-1 and TRBJ2-7; 7 positions match TRBD1. CDR1 and CDR2 (germline): DFQATT, SNEGSKA (reference sequence). V trimming: 6 bases; J trimming: 3 bases; junction bases outside the gene matches: 11. This CDR3 region has 14 residues. CDR3 amino acids: CSALGQVARYEQYF. CDR3 sequence (DNA): TGCAGTGCCCTTGGACAGGTAGCTCGCTACGAGCAGTACTTC.

In its sample, this clonotype was seen a few times. This chain uses TRBV3-1 with TRBJ2-5; 8 bases align to TRBD1. Germline assignment: CDR1 LGHDT and CDR2 YNNKEL (reference sequence). V shed 5 bases and J 7 bases; nucleotides not matched to a gene: 9. The CDR3 loop spans 14 amino acids. The CDR3 sequence is CASSIISGTGTQYF. DNA for the CDR3: TGTGCCAGCAGCATCATTTCCGGGACAGGGACCCAGTACTTC.

This clonotype occurred a few times. The chain couples TRBV27 to TRBJ1-1, with 7 bases aligning to TRBD1. J was trimmed by 3 bases and V by 5 bases; bases with no gene match: 6. This CDR3 has 14 residues. CDR1 is MNHEY, CDR2 SMNVEV, per germline (reference sequence). CDR3 nucleotides: TGTGCCAGCAGTGCACGGGGACAGTACACTGAAGCTTTCTTT. It specifies CASSARGQYTEAFF.

This clonotype was detected a few times. This chain uses TRBV5-6 with TRBJ2-7; D is unresolved. V was shortened by 0 bases and J by 0 bases, with 7 bases between the two germline ends. Germline values: CDR1 SGHDT, CDR2 YYEEEE. This CDR3 has 14 residues. Here the CDR3 DNA reads TGTGCCAGCAGCTTGGCCGGCATCTCCTACGAGCAGTACTTC. Protein sequence: CASSLAGISYEQYF.

V gene TRBV2 combines with J gene TRBJ2-2; D ambiguous. The germline CDR1 and CDR2 sequences are SNHLY and FYNNEI. Trimming stripped 3 bases from V and 0 bases from J, with 11 bases between. CDR3 length: 16 residues. The CDR3 reads CASSDIYSANTGELFF. DNA of the CDR3: TGTGCCAGCAGTGATATCTACAGTGCGAACACCGGGGAGCTGTTTTTT.

In this sample, this clonotype turned up a few times. V usage is TRBV27 and J usage is TRBJ1-6, with D maybe TRBD1 (6 bases). Germline loops: CDR1 MNHEY, CDR2 SMNVEV (reference sequence). V lost 10 bases to trimming and J lost 8 bases, with 15 bases between them. The CDR3 is 13 residues long. As DNA, the CDR3 is TGTGCCACCAGAACAGGGTTAGATTCACCCCTCCACTTT. It specifies CATRTGLDSPLHF.

This clonotype has ten or more counts. The chain employs TRBV6-5 and TRBJ1-5; tentatively, D is TRBD1 (5 bases). The germline CDR1 and CDR2 sequences are MNHEY and SVGAGI. V lost 2 bases, J lost 7 bases, and 9 bases lay in between. CDR3 size: 13 residues. The CDR3 DNA sequence: TGTGCCAGCAGTTACGAGGGGAGGCAGCCCCAGCATTTT. Translating it yields CASSYEGRQPQHF.

This clonotype has ten or more counts. The chain employs TRBV5-5 and TRBJ2-3; tentatively, D is TRBD1 or TRBD2 (5 bases each). Trimming cost V 2 bases and J 2 bases, with 12 bases left between them. This CDR3 has 15 amino acids. Germline V gene lookup returns CDR1 SGHKS and CDR2 YYEKEE (reference sequence). The chain's CDR3 is CASSLWGMTTDTQYF. Written as DNA, the CDR3 is TGTGCCAGCAGCTTATGGGGGATGACCACAGATACGCAGTATTTT.

This clonotype was observed a handful of times. The rearrangement uses TRBV4-3 and TRBJ2-1; possible D gene TRBD1, 6 bases. Trimming cost V 1 base and J 10 bases, with 8 bases left between them. The CDR3 has 12 amino acids. Germline CDR1 and CDR2: LGHNA and YSLEER. This CDR3 is CASSQVTGEQFF. CDR3 bases: TGCGCCAGCAGCCAAGTGACAGGAGAGCAGTTCTTC.

This clonotype counts as medium-sized. The CDR3 sequence is CASSPNRPSLLPSGANVLTF. As DNA, the CDR3 is TGTGCCAGCTCACCAAATAGGCCGTCCCTCCTCCCCTCTGGGGCCAACGTCCTGACTTTC. The V gene is TRBV18, the J gene TRBJ2-6; D unclear. The V end was cut by 2 bases, the J end by 0 bases, with 20 bases between. The CDR3 is made up of 20 amino acids. Germline V gene sequence: CDR1 KGHSH, CDR2 LQKENI.

A few counts support this clonotype. The chain recombines TRBV14 with TRBJ2-3, with 7 bases aligning to TRBD1. V lost 0 bases and J lost 2; bases outside the gene matches: 2. The CDR3 loop spans 15 amino acids. The V gene's germline CDR1 is SGHDN and CDR2 FVKESK. This chain's CDR3 is CASSQDRGITDTQYF. CDR3 sequence (DNA): TGTGCCAGCAGCCAAGACAGGGGGATCACAGATACGCAGTATTTT.

This clonotype was counted ten times or more. The chain has TRBV12-3 or TRBV12-4 and TRBJ2-7, with 8 bases fitting TRBD1. V shed 3 bases and J 5 bases; nucleotides not matched to a gene: 3. The CDR3 runs 13 residues. CDR3 in amino acids: CASSFRGLDEQYF. The CDR3 DNA follows: TGTGCCAGCAGTTTCAGGGGGCTCGACGAGCAGTACTTC.

The genes are TRBV5-1 and TRBJ1-1; tentative D call: TRBD1 (5 bases). Germline loops: CDR1 SGHRS, CDR2 YFSETQ. This CDR3 region has 13 residues. V lost 0 bases to trimming and J lost 7 bases, with 10 bases between them. This CDR3 is CASSLVGQGEAFF. CDR3 coding DNA: TGCGCCAGCAGCTTGGTTGGGCAGGGTGAAGCTTTCTTT.

The chain couples TRBV20-1 to TRBJ1-1, with unresolved D. Germline values: CDR1 DFQATT, CDR2 SNEGSKA (reference sequence). Deletions cut 3 bases from V and 3 bases from J, with 11 bases between. The CDR3 length is 13 residues. This chain's CDR3 is CSASPVMDTEAFF. CDR3 nucleotides: TGCAGTGCTAGCCCCGTGATGGACACTGAAGCTTTCTTT.

This clonotype came up many times. The rearrangement links TRBV3-1 to TRBJ1-5, with D unresolved. Trimming pared 0 bases from V and 0 bases from J, leaving 21 bases between. This CDR3 is built from 20 residues. Per the germline V gene, CDR1 is LGHDT and CDR2 is YNNKEL (reference sequence). The CDR3 bases are TGTGCCAGCAGCCAAGATCTTGTGGCAGACCCACAGTATAGCAATCAGCCCCAGCATTTT. Its translation is CASSQDLVADPQYSNQPQHF.

This clonotype was seen only once. V gene TRBV21-1 combines with J gene TRBJ2-2; the DNA was not used to check the table's D call, TRBD1. TRBV21-1 is termed a pseudogene. The CDR3 loop spans 18 amino acids. CDR3 sequence: CASSARPGGTPNTGELFF. CDR3 nucleotides: TGTGCCAGCAGCGCGAGACCGGGGGGGACACCGAACACCGGGGAGCTGTTTTTT.

The chain carries TRBV3-1 and TRBJ1-5, with 8 bases aligning to TRBD1. Germline CDR1 reads LGHDT; CDR2 reads YNNKEL (reference sequence). This CDR3 is built from 15 residues. J gave up 7 bases and V 3 bases, and 8 bases lay outside the gene matches. The CDR3 is CASSQTGTGTQPQHF. In DNA form, the CDR3 reads TGTGCCAGCAGCCAGACCGGGACAGGAACCCAGCCCCAGCATTTT.

In its sample, this clonotype was seen a few times. The rearrangement joins TRBV7-8 to TRBJ1-4, with D uncertain. V gave up 1 base and J gave up 5 bases, with 11 bases separating them. Germline assignment: CDR1 SGHVS and CDR2 FQNEAQ. CDR3 length: 15 amino acids. The CDR3 region is CASSLELLLNEKLFF. CDR3 nucleotides: TGTGCCAGCAGCTTAGAACTGTTACTAAATGAAAAACTGTTTTTT.

The table lists this clonotype with many counts. The gene calls are TRBV12-3 or TRBV12-4 and TRBJ2-3; D may be TRBD1 (5 bases). Deletions cut 8 bases from V and 2 bases from J, with 17 bases between. CDR3 length equals 15 residues. The CDR3 region is CASRTARALTDTQYF. The DNA of the CDR3 is TGTGCCAGCCGAACCGCCAGGGCCCTCACAGATACGCAGTATTTT.